This TCR beta chain was sequenced in a study of T cell changes during pregnancy in multiple sclerosis. The table came from immunoSEQ multiplex PCR; TCRdb's copy has only in-frame clones and leaves some out. The sample lists roughly 59,000 clones, about 93% occurring once. V lost 4 bases to trimming and J lost 5 bases; unmatched junction nucleotides: 8. The CDR3 spans 15 residues. Germline-derived CDR1 and CDR2 are SGHRS and YFSETQ. The chain is built from TRBV5-1 and TRBJ1-2, with 10 positions matching TRBD1. The input for sequencing was CD4+ T cells from peripheral blood mononuclear cells, taken before pregnancy. The TCR originated in a female donor with multiple sclerosis, enrolled in a pregnancy study. The CDR3 spells CASSRPGQGVYGYTF. CDR3 coding DNA: TGCGCCAGCAGCCGGCCTGGACAGGGGGTTTATGGCTACACCTTC.